The 5 T cell receptor beta chains below were found in one sample sequenced in a study of response to subunit inactivated influenza vaccine. TCRdb redid the calling of the RT-PCR reads with MiXCR, one entry per CDR3 protein. The sample carries about 700,000 distinct CDR3 sequences, 15% to 19% recorded once. Specimen: PBMCs from blood, collected about 12 days after vaccination. The receptors stem from a man in his fifties or sixties who received an inactivated influenza vaccine.

This clonotype came up a few times. The CDR3 protein is CASSPGQRSSGYTF. The CDR3 DNA reads TGCGCCAGCAGCCCCGGACAGCGTAGTTCTGGCTACACCTTC. The gene calls are TRBV4-1 and TRBJ1-2, with a tentative D call TRBD1 (6 bases). Between the trimmed V and J ends, which lost 4 bases and 7 bases, there was a span of 16 bases. This CDR3 is built from 14 residues. CDR1 is MGHRA, CDR2 YSYEKL, per germline.

This clonotype was counted only a few times. V is TRBV3-1 and J is TRBJ2-1; 15 positions agree with TRBD2. The J segment lost 9 bases and the V segment lost 4 bases, leaving 4 bases of the junction unmatched. The CDR3 consists of 15 residues. Germline V CDR1 and CDR2: LGHDT, YNNKEL (reference sequence). This CDR3 reads CASSRSGLAGGEQFF. CDR3 nucleotides: TGTGCCAGCAGCCGATCGGGACTAGCGGGGGGTGAGCAGTTCTTC.

This clonotype was seen only a few times. This rearrangement joins TRBV3-1 to TRBJ2-3; weak D call: TRBD2 (5 bases). V was clipped by 2 bases and J by 2 bases, with 20 bases between them. CDR3 length equals 18 residues. Looked up from germline, CDR1 is LGHDT and CDR2 is YNNKEL (reference sequence). The DNA for the CDR3 is TGTGCCAGCAGCCAATCGGGTCTTCGGGGAGTTCTCACAGATACGCAGTATTTT. Translation: CASSQSGLRGVLTDTQYF.

This clonotype was seen a few times. The genes are TRBV6-1 and TRBJ2-3; 7 bases align to TRBD1. This CDR3 is 15 amino acids long. After removal of 6 bases from V and 2 bases from J, the junction contained 8 bases not matched to a gene. Looked up from germline, CDR1 is MNHNS and CDR2 is SASEGT. Here the CDR3 DNA reads TGTGCCAGCAGACAGGGGTTAAGCTTCACAGATACGCAGTATTTT. Its protein product is CASRQGLSFTDTQYF.

V gene TRBV2 combines with J gene TRBJ1-5; 7 bases are a match to TRBD1. CDR3 size: 16 residues. V shed 2 bases, J shed 5 bases, and the junction held 9 bases outside the gene matches. Germline values: CDR1 SNHLY, CDR2 FYNNEI. As DNA, the CDR3 is TGTGCCAGCAGTGAATACCAGGGGGAGAGGGATCAGCCCCAGCATTTT. Residues: CASSEYQGERDQPQHF. The full variable domain, its missing parts supplied by reference TRBV2 and TRBJ1-5, is EPEVTQTPSHQVTQMGQEVILRCVPISNHLYFYWYRQILGQKVEFLVSFYNNEISEKSEIFDDQFSVERPDGSNFTLKIRSTKLEDSAMYFCASSEYQGERDQPQHFGDGTRLSIL.